The 16 T cell receptor beta chains given below trace back to one sample, sequenced in a study of post-analysis software for immune sequencing data. Broader study findings: Four or five TRBV segments were significantly more frequent in patients than in controls. TRBV5-6, TRBV5-1 and TRBV20-1 were among these segments.

Tagging with unique molecular identifiers was a feature of the TCR beta cDNA libraries. A single record per CDR3 protein comes from TCRdb applying MiXCR to the PCR reads. The sample has hundreds of thousands of distinct CDR3 sequences, about 32% seen once. Antigen specificity for these receptors is unknown. The sample consisted of blood. These receptors were collected from a girl aged 5-17 years with multiple sclerosis.

The chain uses TRBV4-3 and TRBJ2-5; D possibly corresponds to TRBD1 (6 bases). Trimming took 3 bases from V and 5 from J, leaving 10 bases between them. The CDR3 length is 13 residues. Germline CDR1 reads LGHNA; CDR2 reads YSLEER. The CDR3 region has the DNA TGCGCCAGCAGCCATAGGGGGTCGGAGACCCAGTACTTC. Protein: CASSHRGSETQYF.

This clonotype showed up just a few times. This chain connects TRBV5-1 to TRBJ2-5, with 7 bases fitting TRBD2. CDR3 length equals 16 residues. Germline V lookup: CDR1 SGHRS, CDR2 YFSETQ. V trimming: 3 bases; J trimming: 3 bases; junction bases outside the gene matches: 11. The CDR3 DNA is TGCGCCAGCAGCTGGTCGACCGGGGGAGGGGAAGAGACCCAGTACTTC. Protein product: CASSWSTGGGEETQYF.

This clonotype was observed a handful of times. The chain has TRBV7-2 and TRBJ2-1; the match to TRBD2 covers 11 bases. V shed 5 bases and J 9 bases; nucleotides not matched to a gene: 3. Looked up from germline, CDR1 is SGHTA and CDR2 is FQGNSA. The CDR3 sequence is 13 residues long. This CDR3 reads CASSGGTSGEQFF. Here the CDR3 DNA reads TGTGCCAGCAGCGGAGGGACTAGCGGTGAGCAGTTCTTC.

This chain links TRBV29-1 with TRBJ1-2; no clear D. The CDR3 is 13 residues long. Trimming shortened V by 6 bases and J by 8 bases, and 19 bases separated the two germline ends. The germline V gene has CDR1 SQVTM and CDR2 ANQGSEA. Written as DNA, the CDR3 is TGCAGCGTCGTTGACCCGGCCCGGGAAGGCTACACCTTC. Translating it yields CSVVDPAREGYTF.

The CDR3 protein is CSVEGQSYEQYF. CDR3 nucleotide sequence: TGCAGCGTTGAAGGGCAGAGCTACGAGCAGTACTTC. The chain couples TRBV29-1 to TRBJ2-7; D unclear. The germline V and J ends were trimmed by 1 base and 3 bases, with 7 bases remaining between them. This CDR3 contains 12 residues. Looked up from germline, CDR1 is SQVTM and CDR2 is ANQGSEA.

This clonotype was observed at least ten times. The germline gene is not matched at one end of the junction; a read error may be the cause. The chain joins TRBV12-3 or TRBV12-4 to TRBJ2-7, with TRBD1 as a possible D gene (5 bases). The CDR3 consists of 13 residues. CDR3 protein: CASSLGRTYEQYF. The DNA for the CDR3 is TGCGCCAGCAGCTTGGGCAGGACATACGAGCAGTACTTC.

This clonotype was seen once. The genes are TRBV12-3 or TRBV12-4 and TRBJ2-3; 14 bases line up with TRBD2. This CDR3 contains 19 residues. The trim removed 6 bases at V and 4 bases at J, leaving 15 bases unmatched. This CDR3 reads CASSLTSGGARKNADTQYF. As DNA, the CDR3 is TGTGCCAGCAGCCTGACTAGCGGGGGGGCTCGAAAGAACGCAGATACGCAGTATTTT.

The rearrangement links TRBV7-2 to TRBJ2-3; a weak D match, TRBD2 (5 bases). Germline V CDR1 and CDR2: SGHTA, FQGNSA. V dropped 4 bases and J dropped 0 bases, with 8 bases sitting between them. CDR3 length: 14 amino acids. This CDR3 is CASSCDYSTDTQYF. Here the CDR3 DNA reads TGTGCCAGCAGCTGCGACTATAGCACAGATACGCAGTATTTT. The full variable domain, with the rest looked up from reference TRBV7-2 and TRBJ2-3, is GAGVSQSPSNKVTEKGKDVELRCDPISGHTALYWYRQSLGQGLEFLIYFQGNSAPDKSGLPSDRFSAERTGGSVSTLTIQRTQQEDSAVYLCASSCDYSTDTQYFGPGTRLTVL.

There are a few counts of this clonotype. The V gene is TRBV29-1, the J gene TRBJ2-7; 11 bases agree with TRBD1. This CDR3 region has 13 residues. Germline lookup yields CDR1 SQVTM and CDR2 ANQGSEA. The V segment lost 5 bases and the J segment 7 bases; nucleotides outside the gene matches: 7. As DNA, the CDR3 is TGCAGCGTTATCGGACAGGGGGCTCTTGAGCAGTACTTC. Its protein is CSVIGQGALEQYF.

This clonotype was seen repeatedly, ten times or more. The chain couples TRBV20-1 to TRBJ1-5; TRBD1 matches 7 bases. After removal of 6 bases from V and 0 bases from J, the junction contained 11 bases not matched to a gene. CDR1 is DFQATT, CDR2 SNEGSKA, per germline (reference sequence). There are 16 residues in the CDR3. The CDR3 region is CSAVKGAGDSNQPQHF. Here the CDR3 DNA reads TGCAGTGCGGTGAAGGGGGCCGGCGATAGCAATCAGCCCCAGCATTTT.

This clonotype was observed a handful of times. The chain recombines TRBV20-1 with TRBJ2-1, with 9 bases identical to TRBD2. V gave up 4 bases and J gave up 9 bases; unmatched junction bases: 13. The CDR3 totals 15 residues. CDR1 DFQATT and CDR2 SNEGSKA come from the germline V gene (reference sequence). The CDR3 DNA reads as TGCAGTGCTAAGGGTTGGCGGGGGGGTGGCAGTGAGCAGTTCTTC. Residues: CSAKGWRGGGSEQFF.

Comment on this clonotype: A much larger clone sits a single nucleotide away, making a read error possible. The chain uses TRBV29-1 and TRBJ2-5; TRBD1 matches 9 bases. Germline CDR1 and CDR2: SQVTM and ANQGSEA. V was pared by 7 bases and J by 11 bases, with 11 bases of the junction left unmatched. The CDR3 extends over 12 amino acids. CDR3 sequence: CSGDREGHEQYF. The CDR3 coding sequence is TGCAGCGGGGACAGGGAAGGTCATGAGCAGTACTTC.

The chain combines TRBV20-1 with TRBJ2-7; 8 nucleotides line up with TRBD2. Looked up from germline, CDR1 is DFQATT and CDR2 is SNEGSKA (reference sequence). V lost 1 base, J lost 3 bases, and 8 bases stayed unmatched. The length of the CDR3 is 15 residues. CDR3 loop: CSARGASGGGYEQYF. DNA of the CDR3: TGCAGTGCTAGAGGGGCCAGCGGGGGTGGCTACGAGCAGTACTTC.

This clonotype was seen a handful of times. The chain carries TRBV5-1 and TRBJ2-7; D not certain. Trimming pared 4 bases from V and 4 bases from J, leaving 12 bases between. Per germline, CDR1 SGHRS and CDR2 YFSETQ. The length of the CDR3 is 13 residues. CDR3 in amino acids: CASSRDAPYEQYF. The CDR3, as DNA: TGCGCCAGCAGCAGGGATGCCCCTTACGAGCAGTACTTC.

This clonotype was counted only a few times. The CDR3 spells CSARETTSGRSSGEQYF. The CDR3 bases are TGCAGTGCTAGAGAGACGACTAGCGGGAGATCCTCGGGGGAGCAGTACTTC. V is TRBV20-1 and J is TRBJ2-5; 12 positions agree with TRBD2. V shed 0 bases, J shed 11 bases, and the junction held 16 bases outside the gene matches. This CDR3 region has 17 residues. The germline gives CDR1 DFQATT, CDR2 SNEGSKA (reference sequence).

The chain is built from TRBV11-2 and TRBJ2-7, with D possibly TRBD2 on 5 matching bases. With 4 bases removed from V and 2 bases from J, the gap between germline ends came to 15 bases. The germline V gene has CDR1 SGHAT and CDR2 FQNNGV. This CDR3 spans 15 amino acids. The CDR3 coding sequence is TGTGCCAGCAGCTGGGAACCGGGATCCACCTACGAGCAGTACTTC. Its protein product is CASSWEPGSTYEQYF.